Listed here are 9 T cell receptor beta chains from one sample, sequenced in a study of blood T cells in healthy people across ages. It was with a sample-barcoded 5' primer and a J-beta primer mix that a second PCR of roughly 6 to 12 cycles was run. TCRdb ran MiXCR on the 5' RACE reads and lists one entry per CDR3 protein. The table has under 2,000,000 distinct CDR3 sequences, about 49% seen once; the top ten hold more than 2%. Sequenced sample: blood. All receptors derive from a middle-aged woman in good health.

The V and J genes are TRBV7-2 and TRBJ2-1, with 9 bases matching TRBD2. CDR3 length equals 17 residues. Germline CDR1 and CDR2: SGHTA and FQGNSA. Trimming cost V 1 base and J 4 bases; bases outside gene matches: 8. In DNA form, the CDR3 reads TGTGCCAGCAGCTTAGGTGGGTCCCTAGCGGGATACAATGAGCAGTTCTTC. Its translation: CASSLGGSLAGYNEQFF.

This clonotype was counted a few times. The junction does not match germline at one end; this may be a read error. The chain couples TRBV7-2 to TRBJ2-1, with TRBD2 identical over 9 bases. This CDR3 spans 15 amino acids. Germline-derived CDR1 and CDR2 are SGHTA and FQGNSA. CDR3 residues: CASSLDGTSFIEEFF. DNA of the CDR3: TGTGCCAGCAGCTTAGACGGGACTAGCTTCATTGAGGAGTTCTTC.

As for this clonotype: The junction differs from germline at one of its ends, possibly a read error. The CDR3 reads CASSVARAADTQYF. The CDR3 DNA is TGTGCCAGCAGCGTAGCCCGAGCCGCAGATACGCAGTATTTT. J is TRBJ2-3 and V is TRBV7-2; D gene unclear. CDR3 length: 14 residues. Germline CDR1 reads SGHTA; CDR2 reads FQGNSA.

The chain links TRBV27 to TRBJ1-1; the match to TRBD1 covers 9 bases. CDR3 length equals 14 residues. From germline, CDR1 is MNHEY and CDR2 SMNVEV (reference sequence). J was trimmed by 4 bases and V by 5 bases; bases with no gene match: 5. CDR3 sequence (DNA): TGTGCCAGCAGTCCTCGACAGGGGGTCACTGAAGCTTTCTTT. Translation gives CASSPRQGVTEAFF.

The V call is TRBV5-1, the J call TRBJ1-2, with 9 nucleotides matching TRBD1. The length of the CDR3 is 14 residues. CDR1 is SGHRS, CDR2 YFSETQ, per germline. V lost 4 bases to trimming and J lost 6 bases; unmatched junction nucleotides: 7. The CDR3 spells CASSQNRGPNGYTF. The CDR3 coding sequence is TGCGCCAGCAGCCAAAACAGGGGGCCCAATGGCTACACCTTC.

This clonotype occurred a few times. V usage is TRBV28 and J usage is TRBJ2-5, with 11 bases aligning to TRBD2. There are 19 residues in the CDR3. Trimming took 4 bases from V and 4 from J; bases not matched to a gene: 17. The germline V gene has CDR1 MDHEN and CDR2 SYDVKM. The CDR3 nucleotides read TGTGCCAGCAGTTCCCCGCGGGGGACTAGCGGCATAAACCGAGAGACCCAGTACTTC. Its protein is CASSSPRGTSGINRETQYF.

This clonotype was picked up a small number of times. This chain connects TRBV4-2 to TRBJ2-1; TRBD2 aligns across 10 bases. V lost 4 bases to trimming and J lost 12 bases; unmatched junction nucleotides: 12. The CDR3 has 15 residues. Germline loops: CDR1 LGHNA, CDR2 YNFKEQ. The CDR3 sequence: CASSPEGAGGLVQFF. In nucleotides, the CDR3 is TGTGCCAGCAGCCCCGAGGGAGCGGGGGGGCTCGTGCAGTTCTTC.

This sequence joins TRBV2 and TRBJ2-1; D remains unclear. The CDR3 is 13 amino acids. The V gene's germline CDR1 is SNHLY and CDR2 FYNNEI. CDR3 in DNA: TGTGCAAGGGATTCCCCCCCAAACAATGAGCAGTTCTTC. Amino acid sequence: CARDSPPNNEQFF.

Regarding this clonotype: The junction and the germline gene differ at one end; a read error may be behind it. Here the CDR3 reads CASSLAGTGALMNTEAFF. In DNA, the CDR3 is TGTGCCAGCAGCCTAGCGGGGACAGGGGCTCTAATGAACACTGAAGCTTTCTTT. The chain links TRBV7-2 to TRBJ1-1, with 10 bases aligning to TRBD1. The CDR3 length is 18 residues. Germline V lookup: CDR1 SGHTA, CDR2 FQGNSA.